Listed below are T cell receptor beta chains from one sample, sequenced in a study of blood T cells in healthy people across ages. TCRdb ran MiXCR on the 5' RACE reads and lists one entry per CDR3 protein. The table lists about a million distinct CDR3 sequences, under 40% of them singletons. Sequencing was done on a sample of blood. These receptors were taken from a man aged 18 to 30 in good health. CDR3s include the opening cysteine and the closing phenylalanine or tryptophan. Fields, in order: J gene, clone size, D gene, V gene, CDR3 protein. D genes are given only for firm matches. Rows may omit the clone size; those that give it use once, few, many or a size class.

j_call: TRBJ1-1
clone_size: few
d_call: -
v_call: TRBV5-6
cdr3_aa: CASSLAWERTEAFF

j_call: TRBJ1-2
clone_size: few
d_call: -
v_call: TRBV10-3
cdr3_aa: CAISDKTGNYGYTF

j_call: TRBJ2-4
clone_size: -
d_call: -
v_call: TRBV28
cdr3_aa: CASSLSEGANIQYF

j_call: TRBJ2-1
clone_size: few
d_call: TRBD2
v_call: TRBV7-9
cdr3_aa: CASSLRASGGIYNEQFF

j_call: TRBJ1-1
clone_size: -
d_call: -
v_call: TRBV5-1
cdr3_aa: CASSLAVGNTEAFF

j_call: TRBJ1-4
clone_size: -
d_call: -
v_call: TRBV4-3
cdr3_aa: CASSQDTGMGEKLFF

j_call: TRBJ2-5
clone_size: -
d_call: -
v_call: TRBV11-2
cdr3_aa: CASRTGNSYQETQYF

j_call: TRBJ1-6
clone_size: -
d_call: -
v_call: TRBV27
cdr3_aa: CASSSGSHNSPLHF

j_call: TRBJ1-2
clone_size: -
d_call: -
v_call: TRBV5-1
cdr3_aa: CASSSAPGSGDDDGYTF

j_call: -
clone_size: -
d_call: TRBD1
v_call: TRBV5-1
cdr3_aa: CASSLGDRASEQYF

j_call: TRBJ2-1
clone_size: many
d_call: -
v_call: TRBV5-1
cdr3_aa: CASRDSGRDNEQFF

j_call: TRBJ1-2
clone_size: few
d_call: -
v_call: TRBV7-8
cdr3_aa: CASSPETAPGDGYTF

j_call: TRBJ2-1
clone_size: -
d_call: TRBD2
v_call: TRBV13
cdr3_aa: CASSLASGASGVTYNEQFF

j_call: TRBJ2-1
clone_size: -
d_call: -
v_call: TRBV5-6
cdr3_aa: CASSLRRTNEQFF

j_call: TRBJ2-3
clone_size: -
d_call: -
v_call: TRBV20-1
cdr3_aa: CSAREGDYTDTQYF

j_call: TRBJ1-2
clone_size: -
d_call: -
v_call: TRBV6-5
cdr3_aa: CASSYSIGGHSGYTF

j_call: TRBJ1-1
clone_size: -
d_call: -
v_call: TRBV6-1
cdr3_aa: CASSEARGTEAFF

j_call: TRBJ1-2
clone_size: -
d_call: -
v_call: TRBV20-1
cdr3_aa: CSAPHWTEKSGGYTF

j_call: TRBJ1-1
clone_size: -
d_call: -
v_call: TRBV29-1
cdr3_aa: CSVWRNTEAFF

j_call: TRBJ1-1
clone_size: -
d_call: -
v_call: TRBV7-9
cdr3_aa: CASSLVPQGRTEAFF

j_call: TRBJ2-1
clone_size: -
d_call: TRBD1
v_call: TRBV12-3/TRBV12-4
cdr3_aa: CASSPGQGFSNEQFF

j_call: TRBJ1-4
clone_size: few
d_call: -
v_call: TRBV7-2
cdr3_aa: CASSSRDGEKLFF

j_call: -
clone_size: -
d_call: TRBD2
v_call: TRBV2
cdr3_aa: CASSGTSGPSSPETQFF

j_call: TRBJ1-1
clone_size: -
d_call: TRBD1
v_call: TRBV20-1
cdr3_aa: CSARGQTNTEAFF

j_call: TRBJ1-2
clone_size: -
d_call: -
v_call: TRBV6-1
cdr3_aa: CASSESSAGGYTF

j_call: TRBJ1-5
clone_size: -
d_call: -
v_call: TRBV12-3/TRBV12-4
cdr3_aa: CASSWGPRGSNQPQHF

j_call: TRBJ2-3
clone_size: many
d_call: -
v_call: TRBV7-2
cdr3_aa: CASSPQGSDTQYF

j_call: TRBJ1-4
clone_size: -
d_call: -
v_call: TRBV9
cdr3_aa: CASSATGQPEKLFF

j_call: TRBJ1-6
clone_size: -
d_call: -
v_call: TRBV6-5
cdr3_aa: CASSYSKGGIMGDNSPLHF

j_call: TRBJ2-3
clone_size: -
d_call: -
v_call: TRBV28
cdr3_aa: CASSVGTTDTQYF

j_call: TRBJ2-3
clone_size: -
d_call: -
v_call: TRBV9
cdr3_aa: CASSLSGGDSTDTQYF

j_call: TRBJ2-7
clone_size: -
d_call: TRBD1
v_call: TRBV7-8
cdr3_aa: CASSVSGTGYYEQYF

j_call: TRBJ1-1
clone_size: -
d_call: -
v_call: TRBV20-1
cdr3_aa: CSAREGTRWSEAFF

j_call: TRBJ1-2
clone_size: -
d_call: -
v_call: TRBV5-1
cdr3_aa: CASSLTREGYGYTF

j_call: TRBJ2-3
clone_size: few
d_call: TRBD2
v_call: TRBV10-3
cdr3_aa: CAIRQLAGRTDTQYF

j_call: TRBJ2-7
clone_size: few
d_call: TRBD1
v_call: TRBV4-1
cdr3_aa: CASSHRDREVNEQYF

j_call: TRBJ2-1
clone_size: -
d_call: -
v_call: TRBV25-1
cdr3_aa: CASSDREAGFNEQFF

j_call: TRBJ1-1
clone_size: -
d_call: -
v_call: TRBV30
cdr3_aa: CAWRTWDTGAFF

j_call: TRBJ1-1
clone_size: -
d_call: -
v_call: TRBV20-1
cdr3_aa: CSAPPMVAEAFF

j_call: TRBJ2-1
clone_size: few
d_call: TRBD1
v_call: TRBV11-2
cdr3_aa: CASSLGQGAKDEQFF

j_call: TRBJ1-2
clone_size: -
d_call: -
v_call: TRBV7-9
cdr3_aa: CASSFREWKVGYTF

j_call: TRBJ2-1
clone_size: -
d_call: -
v_call: TRBV2
cdr3_aa: CASSAGTQFF

j_call: TRBJ1-5
clone_size: -
d_call: -
v_call: TRBV4-1
cdr3_aa: CASSQDIVSGGRQPQHF

j_call: TRBJ2-3
clone_size: few
d_call: -
v_call: TRBV27
cdr3_aa: CASSGFSGGSTDTQYF

j_call: TRBJ1-1
clone_size: once
d_call: -
v_call: TRBV12-3/TRBV12-4
cdr3_aa: CASSLVARGTEAFF

j_call: TRBJ1-2
clone_size: -
d_call: -
v_call: TRBV11-2
cdr3_aa: CASSPTTGLVYGYTF

j_call: TRBJ2-4
clone_size: -
d_call: -
v_call: TRBV27
cdr3_aa: CASRYRTPPWNWCPLAKNIQYF

j_call: TRBJ1-1
clone_size: few
d_call: -
v_call: TRBV27
cdr3_aa: CASRRHVNTEAFF

j_call: TRBJ1-4
clone_size: -
d_call: TRBD1
v_call: TRBV29-1
cdr3_aa: CSVLQGELFF

j_call: TRBJ2-5
clone_size: few
d_call: -
v_call: TRBV2
cdr3_aa: CASRTEEYQETQYF

j_call: TRBJ2-1
clone_size: few
d_call: TRBD2
v_call: TRBV7-2
cdr3_aa: CASSKTSGSYNEQFF

j_call: -
clone_size: -
d_call: -
v_call: TRBV7-2
cdr3_aa: CASSPDIRGETQYF

j_call: TRBJ2-1
clone_size: -
d_call: -
v_call: TRBV5-1
cdr3_aa: CASSTDSQYYNEQFF

j_call: TRBJ1-2
clone_size: -
d_call: TRBD1
v_call: TRBV4-2
cdr3_aa: CASGPPSGQERIYGYTF

j_call: TRBJ1-2
clone_size: few
d_call: -
v_call: TRBV20-1
cdr3_aa: CSASETDTNYGYTF

j_call: TRBJ2-1
clone_size: few
d_call: -
v_call: TRBV6-4
cdr3_aa: CASSGWRDNEQFF